Listed below are T cell receptor beta chains from one sample, sequenced in a study of long-term antiretroviral therapy in people with HIV. Profiling relied on immunoSEQ multiplex PCR, and the TCRdb table lists in-frame clones only, not all of them. The top ten clones hold roughly 18% of a sample with approximately 17,000 clones, about 82% of them seen once. The specimen was unsorted PBMCs, collected 0.6 years after starting antiretroviral therapy. These TCRs come from a woman aged 18-35 years with HIV. Each CDR3 is given with its conserved first and last residue. The D gene is left open where the match is weak. Clone size appears in some rows only: once, few, many, or a class for an expanded clone.

V gene: TRBV28; J gene: TRBJ1-1; D gene: -; clone size: -; CDR3 DNA: TGTGCCAGCAGTCCCCTGTCCCGACTAGCTGAAGCTTTCTTT; CDR3 protein: CASSPLSRLAEAFF
V gene: TRBV7-6; J gene: TRBJ1-2; D gene: TRBD1; clone size: -; CDR3 DNA: TGTGCCAGCAGCTTAGCGCAGGGGGCAGAAGGCTACACCTTC; CDR3 protein: CASSLAQGAEGYTF
V gene: TRBV6-6; J gene: TRBJ2-3; D gene: -; clone size: -; CDR3 DNA: TGTGCCAGCAGTTATGGACTCAGCACAGATACGCAGTATTTT; CDR3 protein: CASSYGLSTDTQYF
V gene: TRBV29-1; J gene: TRBJ2-2; D gene: -; clone size: -; CDR3 DNA: TGCAGCGTTGATTCTGGTTCCGTGACCGGGGAGCTGTTTTTT; CDR3 protein: CSVDSGSVTGELFF
V gene: TRBV7-8; J gene: TRBJ2-5; D gene: TRBD1; clone size: -; CDR3 DNA: TGTGCCAGCAGCTTAGCCGGGACAGACCAAGAGACCCAGTACTTC; CDR3 protein: CASSLAGTDQETQYF
V gene: TRBV9; J gene: TRBJ2-3; D gene: TRBD1; clone size: once; CDR3 DNA: TGTGCCAGCAGCGTGGGGACAGGGAACACAGATACGCAGTATTTT; CDR3 protein: CASSVGTGNTDTQYF
V gene: TRBV19; J gene: TRBJ1-5; D gene: -; clone size: -; CDR3 DNA: TGTGCCAGTAGTATCGGGGCAGGGAGTAGCAATCAGCCCCAGCATTTT; CDR3 protein: CASSIGAGSSNQPQHF
V gene: TRBV27; J gene: TRBJ2-7; D gene: -; clone size: -; CDR3 DNA: TGTGCCAGCAGTTTATCCCGAAGTGATAACTACGAGCAGTACTTC; CDR3 protein: CASSLSRSDNYEQYF
V gene: TRBV4-3; J gene: TRBJ1-2; D gene: TRBD1; clone size: -; CDR3 DNA: TGCGCCAGCAGCCAAGGGAACTACAGGGGTCACTATGGCTACACCTTC; CDR3 protein: CASSQGNYRGHYGYTF
V gene: TRBV11-3; J gene: TRBJ2-7; D gene: -; clone size: -; CDR3 DNA: TGTGCCAGCAGCTTTGGAAACGGGGCCGAGCAGTACTTC; CDR3 protein: CASSFGNGAEQYF
V gene: TRBV7-6; J gene: TRBJ2-7; D gene: -; clone size: -; CDR3 DNA: TGTGCCAGCAGCTTAACGCCTTACGAGCAGTACTTC; CDR3 protein: CASSLTPYEQYF
V gene: TRBV9; J gene: TRBJ2-3; D gene: -; clone size: -; CDR3 DNA: TGTGCCAGCAGCGCCTTTAGCGGCGTCACAGATACGCAGTATTTT; CDR3 protein: CASSAFSGVTDTQYF
V gene: TRBV9; J gene: TRBJ1-1; D gene: -; clone size: -; CDR3 DNA: TGTGCCAGCCGACCCTCCGACGGGAACACTGAAGCTTTCTTT; CDR3 protein: CASRPSDGNTEAFF
V gene: TRBV28; J gene: TRBJ1-5; D gene: -; clone size: -; CDR3 DNA: TGTGCCAGCAGTGGGGCAGGGTATGGCAATCAGCCCCAGCATTTT; CDR3 protein: CASSGAGYGNQPQHF
V gene: TRBV5-1; J gene: TRBJ2-2; D gene: -; clone size: -; CDR3 DNA: TGCGCCAGCAGCTTGGTGGGCGGAAGCAACACCGGGGAGCTGTTTTTT; CDR3 protein: CASSLVGGSNTGELFF
V gene: TRBV7-3; J gene: TRBJ2-1; D gene: TRBD2; clone size: -; CDR3 DNA: TGTGCCAGCGCCCCACTCGAGGCTAGCGGGGGCAATGAGCAGTTCTTC; CDR3 protein: CASAPLEASGGNEQFF
V gene: TRBV6-4; J gene: TRBJ2-1; D gene: TRBD2; clone size: -; CDR3 DNA: TGTGCCAGCAGTCCAGCGGGAGGGTCCGTAGATGAGCAGTTCTTC; CDR3 protein: CASSPAGGSVDEQFF
V gene: TRBV28; J gene: TRBJ1-1; D gene: TRBD1; clone size: -; CDR3 DNA: TGTGCCAGCAGCCTAAGAACCCTTTCGGACAGGGGAGCTTTCTTT; CDR3 protein: CASSLRTLSDRGAFF
V gene: TRBV13; J gene: TRBJ2-3; D gene: TRBD1; clone size: -; CDR3 DNA: TGTGCCAGTTACCGACAGGGCGAAGATACGCAGTATTTT; CDR3 protein: CASYRQGEDTQYF
V gene: TRBV4-2; J gene: TRBJ2-7; D gene: -; clone size: -; CDR3 DNA: TGTGCCAGCAGCCAAGGATCGGAAGGCCTAGCAACGACCTACGAGCAGTACTTC; CDR3 protein: CASSQGSEGLATTYEQYF
V gene: TRBV7-2; J gene: TRBJ2-2; D gene: -; clone size: -; CDR3 DNA: TGTGCCAGCAGCTTAGCGGTACTAGGTACCAGGGAGCTGTTTTTT; CDR3 protein: CASSLAVLGTRELFF
V gene: TRBV5-8; J gene: TRBJ2-7; D gene: -; clone size: -; CDR3 DNA: TGTGCCAGCAGCTCCGGCATAACCTACGAGCAGTACTTC; CDR3 protein: CASSSGITYEQYF
V gene: TRBV29-1; J gene: TRBJ1-4; D gene: TRBD1; clone size: -; CDR3 DNA: TGCAGCGTTAAAGGGACAGGGGGCAAGCTTGAAAAACTGTTTTTT; CDR3 protein: CSVKGTGGKLEKLFF
V gene: TRBV7-2; J gene: TRBJ2-7; D gene: -; clone size: -; CDR3 DNA: TGTGCCAGCAGCCTCACAGGGTTTGTAGGCGAGCAGTACTTC; CDR3 protein: CASSLTGFVGEQYF
V gene: TRBV27; J gene: TRBJ1-1; D gene: -; clone size: -; CDR3 DNA: TGTGCCAGCAGTCCCCAAATCGGATCTTCGGGCACTGAAGCTTTCTTT; CDR3 protein: CASSPQIGSSGTEAFF
V gene: TRBV7-2; J gene: TRBJ1-2; D gene: -; clone size: few; CDR3 DNA: TGTGCCAGCAGCGCACAGGGTGATGGCTACACCTTC; CDR3 protein: CASSAQGDGYTF
V gene: TRBV28; J gene: TRBJ2-3; D gene: TRBD1; clone size: -; CDR3 DNA: TGTGCCAGCAGTTTTAATACAGGGGGCCCTTTCAGGGATACGCAGTATTTT; CDR3 protein: CASSFNTGGPFRDTQYF
V gene: TRBV6-5; J gene: TRBJ2-7; D gene: -; clone size: -; CDR3 DNA: TGTGCCAGCGGGATTGGTAGGGCCTACGAGCAGTACTTC; CDR3 protein: CASGIGRAYEQYF
V gene: TRBV9; J gene: TRBJ2-1; D gene: -; clone size: once; CDR3 DNA: TGTGCCAGCAGCGTAGGTGGCGGGGAGCAGTTCTTC; CDR3 protein: CASSVGGGEQFF
V gene: TRBV27; J gene: TRBJ1-5; D gene: -; clone size: -; CDR3 DNA: TGTGCCAGCAGACACGACATAGGCAATCAGCCCCAGCATTTT; CDR3 protein: CASRHDIGNQPQHF
V gene: TRBV9; J gene: TRBJ1-2; D gene: TRBD1; clone size: few; CDR3 DNA: TGTGCCAGCAGCGTAGCTCAAGGGACAGCGGGCTATGGCTACACCTTC; CDR3 protein: CASSVAQGTAGYGYTF
V gene: TRBV6-5; J gene: TRBJ1-1; D gene: -; clone size: -; CDR3 DNA: TGTGCCAGCAGGCGGCCCGTCGGGACTGAAGCTTTCTTT; CDR3 protein: CASRRPVGTEAFF
V gene: TRBV18; J gene: TRBJ2-1; D gene: -; clone size: -; CDR3 DNA: TGTGCCAGCTCACCACAACCAGGAGCGGCCAATGAGCAGTTCTTC; CDR3 protein: CASSPQPGAANEQFF
V gene: TRBV6-5; J gene: TRBJ2-7; D gene: TRBD2; clone size: medium-sized; CDR3 DNA: TGTGCCAGCAGTAGTAAAGCGGGGGGGCCCGTCGAGCAGTACTTC; CDR3 protein: CASSSKAGGPVEQYF
V gene: TRBV5-4; J gene: TRBJ1-2; D gene: TRBD1; clone size: -; CDR3 DNA: TGTGCCGCTACAGGGGGCTGGTCGGATGGCTACACCTTC; CDR3 protein: CAATGGWSDGYTF
V gene: TRBV7-8; J gene: TRBJ2-5; D gene: TRBD1; clone size: -; CDR3 DNA: TGTGCCAGCAGCTCCAACCTCCCCGGGACAGGGAAAGAGACCCAGTACTTC; CDR3 protein: CASSSNLPGTGKETQYF
V gene: TRBV5-1; J gene: TRBJ2-1; D gene: -; clone size: -; CDR3 DNA: TGCGCCAGCAGCATTAGCGGCAACTCCTACAATGAGCAGTTCTTC; CDR3 protein: CASSISGNSYNEQFF
V gene: TRBV11-1; J gene: TRBJ2-5; D gene: -; clone size: once; CDR3 DNA: TGTGCCAGCAGCTTTGTCTTAGGAGAGACCCAGTACTTC; CDR3 protein: CASSFVLGETQYF